This TCR beta chain was sequenced during a study of PD-1 blockade in classical Hodgkin lymphoma (TCRdb year 2020). For the wider study: Nivolumab dosing was 3 mg/kg intravenously every 2 weeks, continuing until either disease progression or unacceptable toxicity. The study used TCR beta sequencing and CyTOF to define a peripheral blood immune signature of response to PD-1 blockade in classical Hodgkin lymphoma.

Comments on this clone: No antigen is known for it. The sample holds no much larger clone one base away, and base qualities are not on file.

The sample's time point label, decoded: cycle 4 day 1 (C4D1), after 6 weeks of nivolumab. Every trial patient had relapsed after autologous stem cell transplantation, and cohorts A, B and C differed in prior brentuximab vedotin exposure. The trial cohort was composed of 56 patients with relapsed/refractory classical Hodgkin lymphoma, for whom complete response, partial response or progressive disease was recorded as best overall response. Trial patients were treated with single-agent nivolumab in the multi-cohort phase II CheckMate 205 trial. An independent review committee assessed best overall response by applying the 2007 International Working Group response criteria. Trial PBMCs were collected immediately before nivolumab initiation (C1D1) and during therapy at cycle 2 day 1 and cycle 4 day 1. After peripheral blood was drawn into 8 mL Vacutainer Cell Preparation Tubes, PBMCs were isolated by centrifugation and then cryopreserved.

Trimming accounts for 11 bases at V and 4 bases at J, while the number of junction bases matched to no gene is 4. The CDR1 and CDR2 encoded by the germline V gene are ENHRY and SYGVKD. From cysteine to phenylalanine, the CDR3 is 12 amino acids long. Just CDR3 DNA is preserved here, 36 bases in frame from base 1. The Qiagen DNeasy kit was used to extract genomic DNA from unsorted PBMCs and from the negatively selected CD4+ and CD8+ fractions. TCR beta CDR3 regions were amplified by immunoSEQ multiplex PCR using primers annealing to V and J segments. Amplification bias was minimized using a synthetic immune receptor repertoire, and residual bias was removed computationally after sequencing. The original pipeline was this. Custom Python scripts were used to quantify repertoire diversity as the Shannon entropy index. Unsorted, CD4+ and CD8+ repertoires were analyzed separately, except for combined analyses in which CD4+ and CD8+ sequences were merged in silico. A clone was considered expanded if an increase in frequency of at least 2-fold after treatment relative to C1D1 was found, and a pseudocount of 0.5 was applied to clones undetected at baseline. Singleton clones were defined as clones with 0 or 1 copy at C1D1, and non-singleton clones were defined as clones with 2 or more copies. By matching protein sequences in sorted samples from the same patient, clones expanded in unsorted samples were annotated as CD4+, CD8+ or unknown. Wilcoxon tests on paired samples were used to test diversity changes from C1D1 to C4D1. The immuneACCESS repertoire file appears here via TCRdb, limited to in-frame rearrangements. These files lack a portion of the clones; in checked studies, under half of the deficit traces to unresolved V genes, and the cause of the others is not known. D and trimming come from the DNA, and the V and J calls and clone size come from that table. The sample includes tens of thousands of clones, with roughly 92% observed a single time. The top ten hold approximately 8% of the sample.

Beyond this particular receptor, the publication reports: Lower diversity was seen in patients whose nivolumab began less than 1 year after ASCT, and these patients were left out of later analyses so that immune reconstitution would not confound the results. A significant rise by C4D1 was seen in CD4+ but not CD8+ TCR diversity (p=0.0027 vs p=0.16), with the rise being most apparent in complete responders (p=0.02). Trial patients with a complete response had baseline diversity similar to that of newly diagnosed patients, while partial responders and progressors had significantly lower diversity. Newly diagnosed patients were reported to have lower baseline TCR diversity than healthy donors, and relapsed/refractory patients were reported to have lower baseline TCR diversity still. The study was restricted to a single clinical trial cohort, and the causes of repertoire differences, possibly disease activity or prior therapy, were left undefined.

This TCR was recovered from a human donor with classical Hodgkin lymphoma. The sequence links TRBV10-3 to TRBJ1-4, with TRBD1 identical over 7 junction bases. Material: peripheral blood mononuclear cells (PBMCs), obtained before the fourth cycle of nivolumab. The sequenced DNA is TGTGCCGCGGGACAGAATAATGAAAAACTGTTTTTT. It translates to CAAGQNNEKLFF.